Sequencing of this T cell receptor beta chain was carried out in a study of OX40 agonist ivuxolimab in advanced cancers. Across the whole study: Ivuxolimab, an agonistic anti-OX40 (CD134) antibody, was given to patients. Patients were infused with ivuxolimab every 2 weeks at 0.01 to 10 mg/kg.

Notes on the study in general: Averaged across samples, CD8+ T cells carried more expanded clones than CD4+ did.

Germline CDR1 is SEHNR and CDR2 is FQNEAQ (reference sequence). The CDR3 is 13 amino acids. V dropped 5 bases and J dropped 3 bases, with 8 bases sitting between them. On this clone itself: Antigen: not known.

Assay: immunoSEQ multiplex PCR; the TCRdb copy retains only in-frame clones and omits some. The repertoire has about 89,000 clones, around nine tenths of them found once; the top ten carry approximately 0.3%. The chain recombines TRBV7-9 with TRBJ1-5, with no clear D. The receptor was isolated from an adult with an advanced solid tumor such as melanoma, head and neck, liver or kidney cancer. Sequences were derived from CD4+ or CD8+ T cells sorted from blood, sampled in a trial of the OX40 agonist ivuxolimab. The CDR3 DNA is TGTGCCAGCAGCCCCCGTCACAATCAGCCCCAGCATTTT. Protein: CASSPRHNQPQHF.